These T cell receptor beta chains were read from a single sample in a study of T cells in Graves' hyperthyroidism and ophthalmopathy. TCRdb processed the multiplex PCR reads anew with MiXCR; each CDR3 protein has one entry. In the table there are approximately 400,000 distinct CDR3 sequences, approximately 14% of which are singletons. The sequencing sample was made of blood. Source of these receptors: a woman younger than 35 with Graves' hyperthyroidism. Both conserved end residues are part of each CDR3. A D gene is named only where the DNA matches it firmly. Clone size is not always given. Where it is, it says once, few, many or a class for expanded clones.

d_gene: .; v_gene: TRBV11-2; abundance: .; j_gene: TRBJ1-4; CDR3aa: CASSLNRKNEKLFF; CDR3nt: TGTGCCAGCAGCCTCAACAGGAAAAATGAAAAACTGTTTTTT
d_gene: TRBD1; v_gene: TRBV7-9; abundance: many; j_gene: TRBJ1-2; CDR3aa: CASSRGQGDGYTF; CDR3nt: TGTGCCAGCAGCAGGGGACAGGGAGATGGCTACACCTTC
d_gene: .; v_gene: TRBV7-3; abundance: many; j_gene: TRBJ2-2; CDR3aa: CASSPPGGRDGELFF; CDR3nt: TGTGCCAGCAGCCCTCCGGGCGGACGGGACGGGGAGCTGTTTTTT
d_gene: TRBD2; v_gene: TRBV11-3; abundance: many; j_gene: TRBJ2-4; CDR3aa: CASSGASGSIQYF; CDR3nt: TGTGCCAGCAGCGGGGCTAGCGGGAGCATTCAGTACTTC
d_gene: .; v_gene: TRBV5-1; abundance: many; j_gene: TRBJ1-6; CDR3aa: CASSLSSHNSPLHF; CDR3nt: TGCGCCAGCAGCCTGTCTTCCCATAATTCACCCCTCCACTTT
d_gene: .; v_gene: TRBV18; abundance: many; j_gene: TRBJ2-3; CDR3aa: CASSPTVGAKLDTQYF; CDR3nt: TGTGCCAGCTCACCGACCGTGGGAGCCAAGTTAGATACGCAGTATTTT
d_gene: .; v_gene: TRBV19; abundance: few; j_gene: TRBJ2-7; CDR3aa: CASSIAVGTGYEQYF; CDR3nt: TGTGCCAGTAGTATAGCGGTCGGTACGGGCTACGAGCAGTACTTC
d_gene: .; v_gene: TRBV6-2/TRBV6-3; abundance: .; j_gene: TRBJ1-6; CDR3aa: CASRKDGMFNSPLHF; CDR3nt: TGTGCCAGCAGAAAAGATGGGATGTTTAATTCACCCCTCCACTTT
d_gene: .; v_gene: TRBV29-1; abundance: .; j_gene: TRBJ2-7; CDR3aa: CSGRGASYEQYF; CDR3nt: TGCAGCGGCCGGGGAGCCTCCTACGAGCAGTACTTC
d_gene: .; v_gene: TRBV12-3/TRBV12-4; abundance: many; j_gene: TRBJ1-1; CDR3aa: CASSQAGSVNTEAFF; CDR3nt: TGTGCCAGCAGTCAGGCCGGGTCGGTGAACACTGAAGCTTTCTTT
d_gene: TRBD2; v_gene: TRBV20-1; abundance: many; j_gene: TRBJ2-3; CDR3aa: CSASAGGSTDTQYF; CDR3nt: TGCAGTGCTAGTGCGGGAGGGAGCACAGATACGCAGTATTTT
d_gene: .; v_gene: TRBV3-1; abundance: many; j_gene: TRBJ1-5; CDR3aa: CASSHRGTNQPQHF; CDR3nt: TGTGCCAGCAGCCACCGGGGGACTAATCAGCCCCAGCATTTT
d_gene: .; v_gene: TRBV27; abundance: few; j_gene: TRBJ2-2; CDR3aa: CASRLYRGGDTGELFF; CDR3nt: TGTGCCAGCAGACTATATAGGGGGGGGGACACCGGGGAGCTGTTTTTT
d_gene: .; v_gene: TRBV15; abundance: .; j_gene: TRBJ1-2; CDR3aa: CATSRGPGANYGYTF; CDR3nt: TGTGCCACCAGCAGAGGCCCAGGGGCCAACTATGGCTACACCTTC
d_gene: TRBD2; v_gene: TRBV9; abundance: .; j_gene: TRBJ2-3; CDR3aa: CASHGGGTDTQYF; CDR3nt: TGTGCCAGCCACGGGGGGGGCACAGATACGCAGTATTTT
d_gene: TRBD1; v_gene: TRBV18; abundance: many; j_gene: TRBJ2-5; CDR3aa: CASSPMGQGETQYF; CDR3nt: TGTGCCAGCTCACCTATGGGACAGGGAGAGACCCAGTACTTC
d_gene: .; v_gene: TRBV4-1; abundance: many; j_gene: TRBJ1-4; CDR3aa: CASSQDFYGEKLFF; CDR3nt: TGCGCCAGCAGCCAAGATTTTTATGGTGAAAAACTGTTTTTT
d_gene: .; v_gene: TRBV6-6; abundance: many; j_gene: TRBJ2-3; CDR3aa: CASSYSKPHTGDTQYF; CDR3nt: TGTGCCAGCAGTTACTCGAAACCTCATACTGGGGATACGCAGTATTTT
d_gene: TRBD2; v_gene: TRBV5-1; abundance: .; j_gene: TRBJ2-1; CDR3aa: CASSQYAGDGGNEQFF; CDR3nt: TGCGCCAGCAGCCAGTATGCGGGGGACGGGGGCAATGAGCAGTTCTTC
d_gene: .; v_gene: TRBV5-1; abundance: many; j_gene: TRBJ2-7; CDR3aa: CASSLEFGGQDEQYF; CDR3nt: TGCGCCAGCAGCTTGGAGTTTGGGGGCCAGGACGAGCAGTACTTC
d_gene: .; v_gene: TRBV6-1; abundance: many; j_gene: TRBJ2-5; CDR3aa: CASSDSQGLGGETQYF; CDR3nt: TGTGCCAGCAGTGACTCCCAGGGCCTGGGCGGAGAGACCCAGTACTTC
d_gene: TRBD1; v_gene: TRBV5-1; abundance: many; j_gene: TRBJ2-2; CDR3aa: CASSSGQGVGTGELFF; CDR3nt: TGCGCCAGCAGCTCGGGACAGGGCGTCGGGACCGGGGAGCTGTTTTTT
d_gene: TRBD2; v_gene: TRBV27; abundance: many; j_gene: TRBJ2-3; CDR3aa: CASSLFGAGVADTQYF; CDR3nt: TGTGCCAGCAGTTTATTCGGTGCGGGAGTGGCAGATACGCAGTATTTT
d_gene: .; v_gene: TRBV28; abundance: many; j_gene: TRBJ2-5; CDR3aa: CASNPTWDQQETQYF; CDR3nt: TGTGCCAGCAACCCGACCTGGGACCAACAAGAGACCCAGTACTTC
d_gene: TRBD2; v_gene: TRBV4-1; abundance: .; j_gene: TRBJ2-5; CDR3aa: CASSPTAGGTQYF; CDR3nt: TGCGCCAGCAGCCCCACCGCGGGGGGGACCCAGTACTTC
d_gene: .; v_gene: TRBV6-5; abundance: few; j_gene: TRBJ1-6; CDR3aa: CASSYSNNSPLHF; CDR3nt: TGTGCCAGCAGTTACTCCAATAATTCACCCCTCCACTTT
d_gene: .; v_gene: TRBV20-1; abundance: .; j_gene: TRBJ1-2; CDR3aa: CSGKPTSTYYGYTF; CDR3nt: TGCAGTGGAAAACCAACTTCTACCTACTATGGCTACACCTTC